Here is one T cell receptor (beta chain) with its context. Its recognized antigen is unknown. No base qualities exist here, and no much larger clone lies one base off it. The library was generated by RT-PCR. TCRdb names Illumina HiSeq 2500 as the instrument used. In-frame beta chains were kept once TCRdb had trimmed the public reads at Q25 with fastp and called clones with MiXCR. Each record represents a unique CDR3 protein, reported with the most common genes and DNA among its rows. Present in this sample are approximately 680,000 distinct CDR3 sequences, less than 20% of which were seen just once. Of the sample, approximately 10% is held by the ten largest clones. The sample belongs to a study of response to subunit inactivated influenza vaccine (dated by TCRdb to between 2017 and 2018). Context from the whole study: Deep quantitative profiling of the T cell receptor repertoire was used in the study to follow responses to a trivalent subunit inactivated influenza vaccine.

The CDR3 runs 15 residues from the cysteine to the phenylalanine. Kept here is only the CDR3 DNA, which spans 45 bases and is read in frame from base 1. The CDR1 and CDR2 encoded by the germline V gene are MNHNS and SASEGT. V loses 6 bases of germline sequence and J loses 3 bases, and the interval between the two ends is 14 bases. Overall study results and their limits: It was suggested by the authors that each seasonal influenza vaccination may recruit only a limited number of new T cells.

This chain joins TRBV6-1 to TRBJ1-4; the D gene is perhaps TRBD1, from 6 matching bases. The clonotype originates from a middle-aged man who received an inactivated influenza vaccine. Donor details come from another sample of the same person, matched by shared clones. The sample consisted of PBMCs from blood, taken about 13 days after vaccination. At the DNA level, the sequence is TGTGCCAGCAGGAGGGGGGGGTCGGCTAATGAAAAACTGTTTTTT. Translated, this gives CASRRGGSANEKLFF.